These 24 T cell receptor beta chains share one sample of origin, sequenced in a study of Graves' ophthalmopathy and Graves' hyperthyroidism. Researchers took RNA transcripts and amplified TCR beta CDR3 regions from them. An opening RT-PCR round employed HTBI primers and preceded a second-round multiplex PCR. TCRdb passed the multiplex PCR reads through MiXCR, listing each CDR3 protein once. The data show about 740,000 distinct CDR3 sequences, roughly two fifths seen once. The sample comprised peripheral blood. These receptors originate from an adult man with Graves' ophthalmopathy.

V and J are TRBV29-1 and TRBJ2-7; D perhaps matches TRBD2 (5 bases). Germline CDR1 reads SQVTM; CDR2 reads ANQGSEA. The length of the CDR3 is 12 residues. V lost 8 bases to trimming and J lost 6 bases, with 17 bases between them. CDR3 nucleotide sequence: TGCAGCTTGAGTCGAGGGTACGGCGAGCAGTACTTC. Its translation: CSLSRGYGEQYF.

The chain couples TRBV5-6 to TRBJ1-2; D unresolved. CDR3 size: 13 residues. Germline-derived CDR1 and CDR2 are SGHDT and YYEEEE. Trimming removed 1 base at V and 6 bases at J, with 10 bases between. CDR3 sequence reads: CASSLWGIDGYTF. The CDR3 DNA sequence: TGTGCCAGCAGCTTGTGGGGAATTGATGGCTACACCTTC.

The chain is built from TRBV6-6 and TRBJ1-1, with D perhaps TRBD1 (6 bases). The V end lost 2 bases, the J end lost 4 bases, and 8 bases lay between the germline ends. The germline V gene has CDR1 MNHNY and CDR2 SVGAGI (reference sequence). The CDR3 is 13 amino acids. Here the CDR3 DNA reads TGTGCCAGCAGTTACAGGACAGCCACTGAAGCTTTCTTT. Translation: CASSYRTATEAFF.

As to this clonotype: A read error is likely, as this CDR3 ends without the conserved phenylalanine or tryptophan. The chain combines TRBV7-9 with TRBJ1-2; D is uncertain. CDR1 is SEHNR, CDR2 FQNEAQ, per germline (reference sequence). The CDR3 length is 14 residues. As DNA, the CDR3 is TGCGCCAGCAGCTTAGGAGGTGGAGTGCGGGGCTACACCCTC. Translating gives CASSLGGGVRGYTL.

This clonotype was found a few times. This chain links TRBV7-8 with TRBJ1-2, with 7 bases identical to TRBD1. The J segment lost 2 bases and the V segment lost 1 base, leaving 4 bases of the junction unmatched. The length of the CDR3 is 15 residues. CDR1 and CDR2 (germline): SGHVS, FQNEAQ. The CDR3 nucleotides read TGTGCCAGCAGCTTAGTGGGACAGCCAAACTATGGCTACACCTTC. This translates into CASSLVGQPNYGYTF.

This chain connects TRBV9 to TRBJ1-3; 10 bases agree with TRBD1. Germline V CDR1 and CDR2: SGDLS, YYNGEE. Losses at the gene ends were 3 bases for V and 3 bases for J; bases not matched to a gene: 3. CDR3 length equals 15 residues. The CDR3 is CASSAGTGVGNTIYF. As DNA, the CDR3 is TGTGCCAGCAGCGCCGGGACAGGGGTTGGAAACACCATATATTTT.

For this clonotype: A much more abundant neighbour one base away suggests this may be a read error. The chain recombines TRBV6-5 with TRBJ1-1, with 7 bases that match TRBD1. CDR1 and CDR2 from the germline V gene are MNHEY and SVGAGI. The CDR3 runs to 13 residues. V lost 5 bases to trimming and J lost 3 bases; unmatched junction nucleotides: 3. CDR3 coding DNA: TGTGCCAGCAGTAGGGACAGATACACTGAAGCTTTCTTT. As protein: CASSRDRYTEAFF.

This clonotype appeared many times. This chain's CDR3 is CASSLVPWNYTF. The CDR3 DNA reads as TGTGCCAGCAGCTTAGTTCCCTGGAACTACACCTTC. This sequence joins TRBV7-9 and TRBJ1-2; D gene uncertain. The CDR3 sequence is 12 residues long. V lost 1 base, J lost 10 bases, and 10 bases lay in between. The V gene's germline CDR1 is SEHNR and CDR2 FQNEAQ (reference sequence).

The CDR3 is CASSFWGYSTDTQYF. The CDR3 region has the DNA TGTGCCAGCAGTTTTTGGGGGTATAGCACAGATACGCAGTATTTT. V and J are TRBV25-1 and TRBJ2-3; D is perhaps TRBD1 or TRBD2 (5 bases each). CDR1 MGHDK and CDR2 SYGVNS come from the germline V gene. The length of the CDR3 is 15 residues. V gave up 5 bases and J gave up 0 bases, with 12 bases separating them.

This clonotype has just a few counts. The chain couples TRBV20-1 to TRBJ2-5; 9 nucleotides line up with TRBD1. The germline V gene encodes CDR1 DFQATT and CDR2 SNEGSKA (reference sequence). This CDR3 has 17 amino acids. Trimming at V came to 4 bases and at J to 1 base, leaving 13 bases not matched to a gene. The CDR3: CSANLVAGQGVQETQYF. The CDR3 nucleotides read TGCAGTGCTAACCTGGTGGCGGGACAGGGCGTCCAAGAGACCCAGTACTTC.

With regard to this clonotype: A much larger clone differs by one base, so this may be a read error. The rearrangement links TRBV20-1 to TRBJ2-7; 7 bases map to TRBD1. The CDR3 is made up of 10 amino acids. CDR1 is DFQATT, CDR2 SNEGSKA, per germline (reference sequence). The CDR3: CSGQGYGQYF. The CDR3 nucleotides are TGCAGTGGACAGGGCTACGGGCAGTACTTC.

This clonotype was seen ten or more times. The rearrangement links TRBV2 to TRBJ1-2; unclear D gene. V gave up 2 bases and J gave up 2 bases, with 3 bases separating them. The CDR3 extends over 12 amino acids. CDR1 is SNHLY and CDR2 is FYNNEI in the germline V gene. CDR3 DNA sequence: TGTGCCAGCAGTGAACGGAACTATGGCTACACCTTC. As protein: CASSERNYGYTF. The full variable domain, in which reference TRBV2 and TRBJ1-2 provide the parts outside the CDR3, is EPEVTQTPSHQVTQMGQEVILRCVPISNHLYFYWYRQILGQKVEFLVSFYNNEISEKSEIFDDQFSVERPDGSNFTLKIRSTKLEDSAMYFCASSERNYGYTFGSGTRLTVV.

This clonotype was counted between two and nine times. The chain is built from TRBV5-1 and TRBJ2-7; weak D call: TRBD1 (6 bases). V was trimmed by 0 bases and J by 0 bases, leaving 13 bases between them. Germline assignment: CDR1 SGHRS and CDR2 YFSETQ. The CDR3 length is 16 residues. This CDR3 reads CASSLAVGATSYEQYF. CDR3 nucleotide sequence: TGCGCCAGCAGCTTGGCCGTGGGGGCCACCTCCTACGAGCAGTACTTC.

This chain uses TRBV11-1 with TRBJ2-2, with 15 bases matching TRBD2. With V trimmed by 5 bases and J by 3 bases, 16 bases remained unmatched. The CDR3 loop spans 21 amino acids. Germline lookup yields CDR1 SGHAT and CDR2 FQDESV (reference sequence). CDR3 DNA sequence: TGTGCCAGCAGCACCTCCGGGACCCTGGGACTAGCGGGAGGAGACACCGGGGAGCTGTTTTTT. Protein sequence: CASSTSGTLGLAGGDTGELFF.

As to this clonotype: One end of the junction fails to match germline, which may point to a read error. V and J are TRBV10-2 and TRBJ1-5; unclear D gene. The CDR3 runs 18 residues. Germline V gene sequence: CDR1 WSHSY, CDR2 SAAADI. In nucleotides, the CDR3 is TGTGCCAGCAGTCCGGGTCTGGTTTCGCTTAATAGCAATCAGCCCCAGCATTTT. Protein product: CASSPGLVSLNSNQPQHF.

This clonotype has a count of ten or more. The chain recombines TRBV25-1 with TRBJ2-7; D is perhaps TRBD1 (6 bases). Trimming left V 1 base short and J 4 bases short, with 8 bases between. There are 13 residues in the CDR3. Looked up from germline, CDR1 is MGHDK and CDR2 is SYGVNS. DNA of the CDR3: TGTGCCAGCAGTGAATCAACAGGGTACGAGCAGTACTTC. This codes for CASSESTGYEQYF.

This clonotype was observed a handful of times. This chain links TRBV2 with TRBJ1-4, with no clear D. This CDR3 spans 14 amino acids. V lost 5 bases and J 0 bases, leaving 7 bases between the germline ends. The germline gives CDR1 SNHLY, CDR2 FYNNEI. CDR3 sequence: CASSYGTTNEKLFF. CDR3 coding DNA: TGTGCCAGCAGTTACGGGACAACTAATGAAAAACTGTTTTTT. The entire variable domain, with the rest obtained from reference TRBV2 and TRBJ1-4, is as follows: EPEVTQTPSHQVTQMGQEVILRCVPISNHLYFYWYRQILGQKVEFLVSFYNNEISEKSEIFDDQFSVERPDGSNFTLKIRSTKLEDSAMYFCASSYGTTNEKLFFGSGTQLSVL.

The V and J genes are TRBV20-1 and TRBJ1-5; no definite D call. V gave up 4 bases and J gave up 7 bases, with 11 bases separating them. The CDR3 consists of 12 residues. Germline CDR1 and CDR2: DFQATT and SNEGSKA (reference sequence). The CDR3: CSAKVAEQPQHF. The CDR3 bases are TGCAGTGCTAAAGTCGCCGAACAGCCCCAGCATTTT.

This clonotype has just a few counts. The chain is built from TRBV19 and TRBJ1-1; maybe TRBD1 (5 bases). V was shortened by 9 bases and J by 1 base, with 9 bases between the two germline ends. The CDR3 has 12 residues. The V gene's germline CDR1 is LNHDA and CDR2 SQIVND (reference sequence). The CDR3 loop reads CASGGANTEAFF. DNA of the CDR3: TGTGCCAGCGGGGGAGCGAACACTGAAGCTTTCTTT.

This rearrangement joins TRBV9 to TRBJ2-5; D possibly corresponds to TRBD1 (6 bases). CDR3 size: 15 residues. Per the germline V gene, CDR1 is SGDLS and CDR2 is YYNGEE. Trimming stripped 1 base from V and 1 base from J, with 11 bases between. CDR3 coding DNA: TGTGCCAGCAGCGTACTCCCGGACAGCCAAGAGACCCAGTACTTC. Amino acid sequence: CASSVLPDSQETQYF. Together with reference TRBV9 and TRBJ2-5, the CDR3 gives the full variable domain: DSGVTQTPKHLITATGQRVTLRCSPRSGDLSVYWYQQSLDQGLQFLIQYYNGEERAKGNILERFSAQQFPDLHSELNLSSLELGDSALYFCASSVLPDSQETQYFGPGTRLLVL.

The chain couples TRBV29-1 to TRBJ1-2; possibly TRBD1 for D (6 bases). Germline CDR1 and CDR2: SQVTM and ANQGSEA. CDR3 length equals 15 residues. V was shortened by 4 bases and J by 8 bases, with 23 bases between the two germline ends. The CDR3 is CSVASGAGEQDGYTF. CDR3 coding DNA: TGCAGCGTTGCCTCAGGGGCTGGGGAGCAGGACGGCTACACCTTC.

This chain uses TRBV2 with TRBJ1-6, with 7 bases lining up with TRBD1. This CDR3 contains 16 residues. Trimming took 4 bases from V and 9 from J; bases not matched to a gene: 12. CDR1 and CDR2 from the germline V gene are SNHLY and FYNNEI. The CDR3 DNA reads TGTGCCAGCAGTGGTACAGACATCACAGGGGCTTCACCCCTCCACTTT. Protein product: CASSGTDITGASPLHF.

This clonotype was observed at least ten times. CDR3 bases: TGTGCCAGCAGCTTTTGGCAGGAGGGAACCGGGGAGCTGTTTTTT. Its translation is CASSFWQEGTGELFF. The chain couples TRBV7-9 to TRBJ2-2; possibly TRBD2 for D (6 bases). V shed 3 bases and J shed 5 bases, with 13 bases lying between them. The CDR3 contains 15 residues. Germline CDR1 is SEHNR and CDR2 is FQNEAQ (reference sequence).

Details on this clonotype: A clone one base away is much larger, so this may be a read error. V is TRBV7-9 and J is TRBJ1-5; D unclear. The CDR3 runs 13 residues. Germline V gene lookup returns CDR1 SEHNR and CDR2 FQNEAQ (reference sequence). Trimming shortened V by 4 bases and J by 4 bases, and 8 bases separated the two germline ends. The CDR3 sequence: CASSYRENQPQHF. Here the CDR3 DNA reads TGTGCCAGCAGCTATAGGGAGAATCAGCCCCAGCATTTT.